The clone carrying this TCR beta chain was observed a handful of times. This entry is derived from a study of blood T cells in healthy people across ages. Trimming cost V 1 base and J 8 bases, with 8 bases left between them. This CDR3 spans 12 amino acids. Germline values: CDR1 LGHDT, CDR2 YNNKEL (reference sequence). The use of a sample-barcoded 5' primer and a J-beta primer mix characterized a second PCR of about 7 to 12 cycles. TCRdb processed the 5' RACE reads anew with MiXCR; each CDR3 protein has one entry. In the table there are 1.5 million to 2 million distinct CDR3 sequences, about 35% of which are singletons.

The V call is TRBV3-1, the J call TRBJ1-2; D is undetermined. Input material: blood. The receptor comes from a woman aged 30 to 39 in good health. CDR3 residues: CASSQGGTGYTF. The CDR3 nucleotides are TGTGCCAGCAGCCAAGGAGGTACAGGCTACACCTTC.